A single sample is the source of the 8 T cell receptor beta chains below, sequenced in a study of blood T cell repertoires in COVID-19. The data were produced by immunoSEQ multiplex PCR, yet TCRdb's version contains in-frame clones alone and is incomplete. The sample holds around 230,000 clones, roughly 89% seen once. Material: PBMCs or T cells enriched from blood (not recorded which). The receptors here all came from a young woman with acute COVID-19.

This chain's CDR3 is CASRPTGVDTQYF. CDR3 nucleotides: TGTGCCAGCAGACCCACAGGGGTAGATACGCAGTATTTT. The chain joins TRBV11-2 to TRBJ2-3; the match to TRBD1 covers 7 bases. Germline V gene lookup returns CDR1 SGHAT and CDR2 FQNNGV. The V gene end was trimmed by 6 bases and the J gene end by 5 bases; junction bases not matched to a gene: 5. The CDR3 is 13 amino acids.

The chain carries TRBV5-1 and TRBJ1-5; no reliable D call. The CDR3 totals 16 residues. Trimming took 4 bases from V and 1 from J, leaving 15 bases between them. Per the germline V gene, CDR1 is SGHRS and CDR2 is YFSETQ. This CDR3 is CASSPGLSTSNQPQHF. The CDR3 region has the DNA TGCGCCAGCAGCCCGGGTTTGTCCACCAGCAATCAGCCCCAGCATTTT.

The rearrangement links TRBV5-1 to TRBJ1-4; a possible D gene is TRBD1 (6 bases). This CDR3 comprises 16 residues. V shed 1 base and J shed 5 bases, with 15 bases lying between them. Germline assignment: CDR1 SGHRS and CDR2 YFSETQ. The CDR3 reads CASSLRVTGSNEKLFF. Here the CDR3 DNA reads TGCGCCAGCAGCTTGCGGGTGACAGGTTCAAATGAAAAACTGTTTTTT.

The rearrangement uses TRBV18 and TRBJ2-2; D unclear. CDR1 and CDR2 (germline): KGHSH, LQKENI. The CDR3 has 16 residues. V dropped 0 bases and J dropped 1 base, with 9 bases sitting between them. CDR3 sequence (DNA): TGTGCCAGCTCACCACCAAGCAAAAGGAACACCGGGGAGCTGTTTTTT. Its translation is CASSPPSKRNTGELFF. Variable domain in full (rest from reference TRBV18 and TRBJ2-2): NAGVMQNPRHLVRRRGQEARLRCSPMKGHSHVYWYRQLPEEGLKFMVYLQKENIIDESGMPKERFSAEFPKEGPSILRIQQVVRGDSAAYFCASSPPSKRNTGELFFGEGSRLTVL.

The chain carries TRBV7-2 and TRBJ2-7, with D unclear. The CDR3 contains 14 residues. Trimming took off 1 base at V and 3 bases at J, with 10 bases between the two ends. The germline CDR1 and CDR2 sequences are SGHTA and FQGNSA. For the CDR3, the DNA is TGTGCCAGCAGCTTAGTGCGAGAAATCTACGAGCAGTACTTC. Translated: CASSLVREIYEQYF. Complete variable domain (other parts from reference TRBV7-2 and TRBJ2-7): GAGVSQSPSNKVTEKGKDVELRCDPISGHTALYWYRQSLGQGLEFLIYFQGNSAPDKSGLPSDRFSAERTGGSVSTLTIQRTQQEDSAVYLCASSLVREIYEQYFGPGTRLTVT.

The rearrangement links TRBV19 to TRBJ2-7; 7 positions match TRBD1. Germline assignment: CDR1 LNHDA and CDR2 SQIVND (reference sequence). J gave up 0 bases and V 5 bases, and 4 bases lay outside the gene matches. CDR3 size: 14 residues. CDR3 sequence: CASSLGTDSYEQYF. The CDR3 coding sequence is TGTGCCAGTAGTCTGGGGACAGACTCCTACGAGCAGTACTTC.

The chain uses TRBV9 and TRBJ1-2, with a tentative D call TRBD1 (5 bases). Germline V gene data show CDR1 as SGDLS and CDR2 as YYNGEE. There are 12 residues in the CDR3. V was pared by 7 bases and J by 7 bases, with 14 bases between. CDR3 loop: CASGGGTGGYTF. Written as DNA, the CDR3 is TGTGCCAGCGGGGGAGGGACGGGTGGCTACACCTTC.

The chain carries TRBV19 and TRBJ1-1; tentatively, D is TRBD1 (5 bases). Trimming shortened V by 5 bases and J by 0 bases, and 13 bases separated the two germline ends. Germline assignment: CDR1 LNHDA and CDR2 SQIVND (reference sequence). The CDR3 is 15 residues long. CDR3 protein: CASSGLDRLNTEAFF. Written as DNA, the CDR3 is TGTGCCAGTAGTGGGCTAGACAGACTGAACACTGAAGCTTTCTTT. The entire variable domain, with the rest obtained from reference TRBV19 and TRBJ1-1, is as follows: DGGITQSPKYLFRKEGQNVTLSCEQNLNHDAMYWYRQDPGQGLRLIYYSQIVNDFQKGDIAEGYSVSREKKESFPLTVTSAQKNPTAFYLCASSGLDRLNTEAFFGQGTRLTVV.